Following are 24 T cell receptor beta chains from one sample sequenced in a study of blood T cells in healthy people across ages. PCR was performed a second time for roughly 7 to 12 cycles using a sample-barcoded 5' primer and a J-beta primer mix. Each CDR3 protein gets one entry after TCRdb re-called the 5' RACE reads with MiXCR. The profile shows 800,000 to 950,000 distinct CDR3 sequences, about 37% of them singletons. Sequencing used blood. The receptors come from a man in his late teens or twenties in good health.

The rearrangement links TRBV24-1 to TRBJ2-1, with D unresolved. The J call may be faulty, since TRBJ2-7 better matches the DNA end. This CDR3 is 15 amino acids long. The germline gives CDR1 KGHDR, CDR2 SFDVKD. The DNA for the CDR3 is TGTGCCACCAGTGAAGGCAGGAGCTCCTACAATGAGCAGTACTTC. This gives the protein CATSEGRSSYNEQYF.

This clonotype was found a few times. The gene calls are TRBV7-9 and TRBJ1-2; D is ambiguous. The CDR3 consists of 14 residues. Trimming shortened V by 3 bases and J by 0 bases, and 8 bases separated the two germline ends. Per the germline V gene, CDR1 is SEHNR and CDR2 is FQNEAQ (reference sequence). This CDR3 reads CASSFPLTNYGYTF. For the CDR3, the DNA is TGTGCCAGCAGCTTCCCTCTTACTAACTATGGCTACACCTTC. Full variable domain (missing parts from reference TRBV7-9 and TRBJ1-2): DTGVSQNPRHKITKRGQNVTFRCDPISEHNRLYWYRQTLGQGPEFLTYFQNEAQLEKSRLLSDRFSAERPKGSFSTLEIQRTEQGDSAMYLCASSFPLTNYGYTFGSGTRLTVV.

The chain carries TRBV3-1 and TRBJ2-7; TRBD1 is a possible D gene (6 bases). Germline V gene data show CDR1 as LGHDT and CDR2 as YNNKEL (reference sequence). There are 16 residues in the CDR3. With 0 bases removed from V and 2 bases from J, the gap between germline ends came to 14 bases. CDR3 sequence reads: CASSQETGFYPYEQYF. DNA for the CDR3: TGTGCCAGCAGCCAAGAGACAGGTTTTTACCCCTACGAGCAGTACTTC.

This clonotype was observed many times. This chain joins TRBV5-1 and TRBJ2-4; the match to TRBD2 covers 8 bases. The CDR3 consists of 16 residues. V shed 4 bases, J shed 7 bases, and the junction held 13 bases outside the gene matches. CDR1 is SGHRS and CDR2 is YFSETQ in the germline V gene. This CDR3 is CASSPTAGGVTNIQYF. CDR3 nucleotides: TGCGCCAGCAGCCCCACCGCGGGGGGCGTGACGAACATTCAGTACTTC.

The chain couples TRBV3-1 to TRBJ1-1, with a tentative D call TRBD1 (5 bases). CDR1 LGHDT and CDR2 YNNKEL come from the germline V gene (reference sequence). This CDR3 contains 16 residues. V lost 2 bases to trimming and J lost 4 bases, with 17 bases between them. CDR3: CASSQKKGLMSTEAFF. The CDR3 DNA reads TGTGCCAGCAGCCAAAAAAAGGGACTCATGAGCACTGAAGCTTTCTTT.

The sample holds a few counts of this clonotype. The chain links TRBV20-1 to TRBJ1-5, with 7 bases fitting TRBD1. This CDR3 has 14 residues. With 6 bases clipped from V and 4 bases from J, the junction kept 9 bases outside the gene matches. Looked up from germline, CDR1 is DFQATT and CDR2 is SNEGSKA (reference sequence). The CDR3 reads CSATKTGVNQPQHF. As DNA, the CDR3 is TGCAGTGCGACCAAAACAGGGGTGAATCAGCCCCAGCATTTT.

The chain links TRBV15 to TRBJ2-7; 10 bases agree with TRBD2. The V gene end was trimmed by 1 base and the J gene end by 4 bases; junction bases not matched to a gene: 7. There are 16 residues in the CDR3. CDR1 is LNHNV, CDR2 YYDKDF, per germline (reference sequence). CDR3 sequence reads: CATSRVPSGGRYEQYF. CDR3 nucleotide sequence: TGTGCCACCAGCAGAGTCCCTAGCGGGGGAAGGTACGAGCAGTACTTC.

This clonotype was seen ten or more times. This chain uses TRBV7-2 with TRBJ2-3, with D uncertain. The CDR3 consists of 14 residues. V gave up 3 bases and J gave up 8 bases, with 15 bases separating them. The germline V gene encodes CDR1 SGHTA and CDR2 FQGNSA. In DNA form, the CDR3 reads TGTGCCAGCAGCTTCCCTCCGCCCCTGGCTACGCAGTATTTT. Residues: CASSFPPPLATQYF.

The chain joins TRBV12-3 or TRBV12-4 to TRBJ2-2; D unresolved. The CDR3 length is 14 residues. V was pared by 4 bases and J by 0 bases, with 6 bases between. CDR3 region: CASSWRPNTGELFF. CDR3 nucleotides: TGTGCCAGCAGTTGGCGCCCGAACACCGGGGAGCTGTTTTTT.

For the CDR3, the DNA is TGTGCCAGCAGCTTAGAAGGGACCCCGGAAGATACGCAGTATTTT. Protein: CASSLEGTPEDTQYF. The gene calls are TRBV7-2 and TRBJ2-3, with D possibly being TRBD1 or TRBD2 (5 bases each). The germline gives CDR1 SGHTA, CDR2 FQGNSA. This CDR3 contains 15 residues. The V end was cut by 1 base, the J end by 5 bases, with 13 bases between.

This rearrangement joins TRBV29-1 to TRBJ1-2; 10 bases agree with TRBD1. Germline values: CDR1 SQVTM, CDR2 ANQGSEA. The V and J ends lost 6 bases and 1 base, in that order; junction bases with no gene match: 5. The CDR3 consists of 14 residues. CDR3 in DNA: TGCAGCGTGGCCGGGACAGGGGTTAACTATGGCTACACCTTC. Translating it yields CSVAGTGVNYGYTF.

This rearrangement joins TRBV25-1 to TRBJ2-1; 8 nucleotides agree with TRBD1. The CDR3 runs to 13 residues. Germline V gene sequence: CDR1 MGHDK, CDR2 SYGVNS. V shed 6 bases, J shed 8 bases, and the junction held 6 bases outside the gene matches. The CDR3 spells CASRWTGTDEQFF. The CDR3 DNA is TGTGCCAGCAGGTGGACAGGGACCGATGAGCAGTTCTTC.

This clonotype was recorded a few times. This rearrangement joins TRBV3-1 to TRBJ1-2, with TRBD1 matching 12 bases. V was pared by 5 bases and J by 8 bases, with 12 bases of the junction left unmatched. Germline V gives CDR1 LGHDT, CDR2 YNNKEL (reference sequence). The CDR3 sequence is 16 residues long. CDR3 bases: TGTGCCAGCAGCGGAGACTTCGGGACAGGGGGCGACGGCTACACCTTC. Residues: CASSGDFGTGGDGYTF.

CDR3 region: CASSDTENTEAFF. CDR3 coding DNA: TGTGCCAGCAGTGATACGGAGAACACTGAAGCTTTCTTT. The V gene is TRBV6-5, the J gene TRBJ1-1; D remains ambiguous. The V gene lost 5 bases and the J gene lost 1 base, with 8 bases spanning the gap. Germline V gives CDR1 MNHEY, CDR2 SVGAGI. CDR3 length equals 13 residues.

The chain couples TRBV7-2 to TRBJ2-2, with D perhaps assigned TRBD1 or TRBD2 (5 bases each). V lost 8 bases and J lost 0, with 13 bases in between. Germline V gives CDR1 SGHTA, CDR2 FQGNSA. CDR3 length: 15 amino acids. CDR3 amino acids: CASLQGAANTGELFF. The CDR3 DNA reads as TGTGCCAGCCTCCAGGGAGCCGCGAACACCGGGGAGCTGTTTTTT.

A note on this clonotype: A clone one base away is much larger, so this may be a read error. The J gene is TRBJ1-2, the V gene TRBV12-3 or TRBV12-4; a possible D gene is TRBD1 (5 bases). This CDR3 has 14 amino acids. The V gene lost 5 bases and the J gene lost 4 bases, with 14 bases spanning the gap. For the CDR3, the DNA is TGTGCCAGCAGTGTCGGGGCGTCGGGCTATGGCTACACCTTC. Encoded protein: CASSVGASGYGYTF.

V is TRBV6-4 and J is TRBJ2-3; 12 bases fit TRBD2. Per the germline V gene, CDR1 is MRHNA and CDR2 is SNTAGT. CDR3 length equals 16 residues. V trimming: 4 bases; J trimming: 2 bases; junction bases outside the gene matches: 4. The CDR3 nucleotides are TGTGCCAGCAGTGTGGCTAGCGGGAGGGCCACAGATACGCAGTATTTT. Encoded protein: CASSVASGRATDTQYF.

The chain combines TRBV4-2 with TRBJ2-7; D may be TRBD1 (6 bases). V was pared by 3 bases and J by 4 bases, with 10 bases between. Germline V CDR1 and CDR2: LGHNA, YNFKEQ. This CDR3 has 13 residues. The CDR3 reads CASSHGTLYEQYF. DNA for the CDR3: TGTGCCAGCAGCCACGGGACATTATACGAGCAGTACTTC.

This clonotype was recorded a few times. The rearrangement links TRBV5-1 to TRBJ2-5, with D maybe TRBD1 (6 bases). Per the germline V gene, CDR1 is SGHRS and CDR2 is YFSETQ. The CDR3 is 14 residues long. V lost 2 bases, J lost 5 bases, and 13 bases lay in between. The CDR3 loop reads CASSFGQGPETQYF. The CDR3 DNA is TGCGCCAGCAGCTTCGGGCAGGGGCCCGAGACCCAGTACTTC.

The chain has TRBV29-1 and TRBJ2-2, with 11 nucleotides matching TRBD2. This CDR3 has 16 amino acids. The germline CDR1 and CDR2 sequences are SQVTM and ANQGSEA. V lost 0 bases, J lost 5 bases, and 5 bases stayed unmatched. The CDR3 here is CSVEDVASGGTGELFF. The CDR3 DNA sequence: TGCAGCGTTGAAGATGTGGCTAGCGGGGGGACCGGGGAGCTGTTTTTT.

As to this clonotype: A much larger clone lies a single base off, so this may be a read error. The chain links TRBV5-5 to TRBJ2-7; either TRBD1 or TRBD2 may fit D (5 bases each). Germline CDR1 reads SGHKS; CDR2 reads YYEKEE (reference sequence). This CDR3 region has 14 residues. The CDR3 loop reads CACSSGHGGYEQYF. The CDR3 coding sequence is TGTGCCTGCAGCTCTGGACACGGAGGTTACGAGCAGTACTTC.

The rearrangement uses TRBV12-3 or TRBV12-4 and TRBJ1-1; D remains unclear. The CDR3 runs 13 residues. The V end was cut by 5 bases, the J end by 5 bases, with 12 bases between. The CDR3 here is CASSVSGGTEAFF. CDR3 nucleotide sequence: TGTGCCAGCAGTGTAAGCGGAGGGACTGAAGCTTTCTTT.

This clonotype has ten or more counts. This chain uses TRBV7-2 with TRBJ2-3; possible D gene TRBD1, 6 bases. Germline V gene sequence: CDR1 SGHTA, CDR2 FQGNSA. The V end lost 3 bases, the J end lost 4 bases, and 11 bases lay between the germline ends. The CDR3 runs to 14 residues. Here the CDR3 reads CASSFYRAADTQYF. The CDR3 coding sequence is TGTGCCAGCAGCTTCTACAGGGCGGCAGATACGCAGTATTTT.

The chain recombines TRBV28 with TRBJ2-5; D is unresolved. This CDR3 is built from 13 residues. From germline, CDR1 is MDHEN and CDR2 SYDVKM. Trimming took 7 bases from V and 3 from J, leaving 12 bases between them. This chain's CDR3 is CASTSHREETQYF. Written as DNA, the CDR3 is TGTGCCAGCACGAGTCATCGGGAAGAGACCCAGTACTTC.